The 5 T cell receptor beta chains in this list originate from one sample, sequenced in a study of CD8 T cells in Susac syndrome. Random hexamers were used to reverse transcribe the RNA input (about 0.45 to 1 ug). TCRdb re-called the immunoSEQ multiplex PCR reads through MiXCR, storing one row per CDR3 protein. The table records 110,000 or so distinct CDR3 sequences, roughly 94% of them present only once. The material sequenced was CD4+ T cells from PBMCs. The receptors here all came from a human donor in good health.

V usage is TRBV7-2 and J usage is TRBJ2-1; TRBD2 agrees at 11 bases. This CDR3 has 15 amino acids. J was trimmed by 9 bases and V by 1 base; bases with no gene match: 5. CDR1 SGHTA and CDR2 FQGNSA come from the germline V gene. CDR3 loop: CASSLGRLAGGEQFF. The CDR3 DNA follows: TGTGCCAGCAGCTTAGGTCGTCTAGCGGGAGGTGAGCAGTTCTTC.

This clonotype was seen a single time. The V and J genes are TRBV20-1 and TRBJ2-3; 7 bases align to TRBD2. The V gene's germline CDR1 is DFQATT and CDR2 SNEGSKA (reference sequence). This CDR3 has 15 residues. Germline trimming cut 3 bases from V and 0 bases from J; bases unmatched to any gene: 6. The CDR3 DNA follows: TGCAGTGCTAGGCTCCCTAGCGGAAGCACAGATACGCAGTATTTT. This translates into CSARLPSGSTDTQYF.

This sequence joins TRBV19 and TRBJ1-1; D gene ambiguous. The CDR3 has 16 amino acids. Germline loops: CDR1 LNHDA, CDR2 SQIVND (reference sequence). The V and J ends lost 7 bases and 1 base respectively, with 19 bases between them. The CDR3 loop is CASTHRPGAANTEAFF. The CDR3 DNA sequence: TGTGCCAGTACCCACCGCCCGGGAGCTGCGAACACTGAAGCTTTCTTT. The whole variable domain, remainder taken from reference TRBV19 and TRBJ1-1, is DGGITQSPKYLFRKEGQNVTLSCEQNLNHDAMYWYRQDPGQGLRLIYYSQIVNDFQKGDIAEGYSVSREKKESFPLTVTSAQKNPTAFYLCASTHRPGAANTEAFFGQGTRLTVV.

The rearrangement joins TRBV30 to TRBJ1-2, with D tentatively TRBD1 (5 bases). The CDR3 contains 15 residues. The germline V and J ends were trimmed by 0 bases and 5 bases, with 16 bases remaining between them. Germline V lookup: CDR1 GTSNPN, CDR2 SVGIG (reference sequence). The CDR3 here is CAWSVLRGRRYGYTF. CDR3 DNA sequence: TGTGCCTGGAGTGTACTGAGGGGCAGGCGGTATGGCTACACCTTC.

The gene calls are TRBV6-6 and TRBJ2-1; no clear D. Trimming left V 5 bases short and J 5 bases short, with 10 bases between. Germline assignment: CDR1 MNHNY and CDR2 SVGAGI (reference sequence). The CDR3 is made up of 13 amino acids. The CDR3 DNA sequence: TGTGCCAGCAGTCCCGGACCTCACAATGAGCAGTTCTTC. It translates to CASSPGPHNEQFF.